This T cell receptor beta chain was sequenced during a study of cytomegalovirus exposure and HLA in healthy donors. Whole-study results and caveats: Within an earlier analysis, most TCR beta V segments proved productive either about 90% or about 30% of the time. Later work found that TCR association rates differed between HLA loci; DRB1 had the most and HLA-C the fewest. A further, later analysis showed that HLA-associated TCR beta chains (compared with equally common others) were more clonally expanded.

Deletions cut 0 bases from V and 7 bases from J, with 8 bases between. The CDR3 contains 13 residues. The V gene's germline CDR1 is SGHRS and CDR2 YFSETQ. The PCR contained 60 Vbeta and 13 Jbeta primers. Study processing details: Among the unique TCR beta chains that a later analysis counted, around 82 million in all, roughly 9.9 million were shared. Repertoires were generated with immunoSEQ multiplex PCR, while TCRdb's copy carries only in-frame clones and drops some. That table is the source of V, J and clone size, and D and trimming were worked out from the DNA. Altogether approximately 180,000 clones are present, roughly 73% being singletons, with the ten largest covering approximately 1.8%. This clone turned up a few times. Its target is not known.

The TCR sequence derives from a woman aged 30 to 39 in good health and CMV-seronegative. V gene TRBV5-1 combines with J gene TRBJ1-5; tentative D call: TRBD1 (5 bases). Sample: PBMCs. Here the CDR3 DNA reads TGCGCCAGCAGCTTGGGGGGGGACCAGCCCCAGCATTTT. Its protein is CASSLGGDQPQHF.